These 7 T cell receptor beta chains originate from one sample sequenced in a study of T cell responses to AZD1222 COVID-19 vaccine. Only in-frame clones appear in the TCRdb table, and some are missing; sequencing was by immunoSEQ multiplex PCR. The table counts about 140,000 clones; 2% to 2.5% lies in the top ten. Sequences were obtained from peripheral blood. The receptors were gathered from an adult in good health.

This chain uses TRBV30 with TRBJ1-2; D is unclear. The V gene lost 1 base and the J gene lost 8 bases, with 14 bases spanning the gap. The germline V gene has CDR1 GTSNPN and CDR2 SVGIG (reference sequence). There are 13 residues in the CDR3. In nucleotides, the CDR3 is TGTGCCTGGAGTGGGTTCCAAGCCATGGGCTACACCTTC. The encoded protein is CAWSGFQAMGYTF.

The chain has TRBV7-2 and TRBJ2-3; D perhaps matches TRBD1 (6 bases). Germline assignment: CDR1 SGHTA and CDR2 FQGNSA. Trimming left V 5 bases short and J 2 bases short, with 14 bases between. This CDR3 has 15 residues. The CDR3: CASSPSGHHTDTQYF. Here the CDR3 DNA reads TGTGCCAGCAGCCCCTCGGGACACCACACAGATACGCAGTATTTT.

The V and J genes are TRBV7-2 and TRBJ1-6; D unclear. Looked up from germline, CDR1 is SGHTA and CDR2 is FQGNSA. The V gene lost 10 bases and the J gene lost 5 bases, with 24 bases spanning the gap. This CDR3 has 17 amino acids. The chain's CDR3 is CATTPGSGHTHNSPLHF. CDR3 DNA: TGTGCCACCACCCCTGGATCCGGCCACACTCATAATTCACCCCTCCACTTT. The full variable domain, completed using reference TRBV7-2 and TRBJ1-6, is GAGVSQSPSNKVTEKGKDVELRCDPISGHTALYWYRQSLGQGLEFLIYFQGNSAPDKSGLPSDRFSAERTGGSVSTLTIQRTQQEDSAVYLCATTPGSGHTHNSPLHFGNGTRLTVT.

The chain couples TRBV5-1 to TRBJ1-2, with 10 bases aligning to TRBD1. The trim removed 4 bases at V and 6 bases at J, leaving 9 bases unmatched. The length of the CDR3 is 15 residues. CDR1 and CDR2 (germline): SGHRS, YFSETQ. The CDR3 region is CASSQPGQGTDGYTF. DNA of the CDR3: TGCGCCAGCAGCCAGCCGGGACAGGGGACAGATGGCTACACCTTC. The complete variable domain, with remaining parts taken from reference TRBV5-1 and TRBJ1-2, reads KAGVTQTPRYLIKTRGQQVTLSCSPISGHRSVSWYQQTPGQGLQFLFEYFSETQRNKGNFPGRFSGRQFSNSRSEMNVSTLELGDSALYLCASSQPGQGTDGYTFGSGTRLTVV.

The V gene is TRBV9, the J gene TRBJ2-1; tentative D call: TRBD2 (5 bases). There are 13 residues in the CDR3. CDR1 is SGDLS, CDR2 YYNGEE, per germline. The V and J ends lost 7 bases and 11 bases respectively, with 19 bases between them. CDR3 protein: CASGAEGLTQQFF. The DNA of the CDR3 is TGTGCCAGCGGCGCCGAGGGCCTGACCCAGCAGTTCTTC.

CDR3 bases: TGTGCCAGCAGCTTAGCCGCAGGACCTAGGAGCTCTGGAAACACCATATATTTT. This sequence encodes CASSLAAGPRSSGNTIYF. This sequence joins TRBV7-9 and TRBJ1-3; D ambiguous. Germline V gene sequence: CDR1 SEHNR, CDR2 FQNEAQ (reference sequence). Trimming left V 0 bases short and J 0 bases short, with 15 bases between. This CDR3 has 18 residues. Drawing the rest from reference TRBV7-9 and TRBJ1-3, the complete variable domain is DTGVSQNPRHKITKRGQNVTFRCDPISEHNRLYWYRQTLGQGPEFLTYFQNEAQLEKSRLLSDRFSAERPKGSFSTLEIQRTEQGDSAMYLCASSLAAGPRSSGNTIYFGEGSWLTVV.

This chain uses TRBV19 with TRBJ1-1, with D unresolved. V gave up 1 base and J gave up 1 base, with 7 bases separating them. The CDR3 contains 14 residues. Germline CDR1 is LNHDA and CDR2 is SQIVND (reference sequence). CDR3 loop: CASSIGLGNTEAFF. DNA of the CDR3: TGTGCCAGTAGTATAGGCTTGGGGAACACTGAAGCTTTCTTT.